The source of this TCR beta chain is a study of T cell responses to AZD1222 COVID-19 vaccine. Study context: The analysis combined second doses at about 4 or about 12 weeks. Whole-study findings and limits: The sample set comprised mostly white British donors with more females, and clonal diversity was possibly underestimated.

The table came from immunoSEQ multiplex PCR; TCRdb's copy has only in-frame clones and leaves some out. The table has around 100,000 clones, roughly 92% seen once. Details on this clone: The antigen is undetermined.

The germline V and J ends were trimmed by 3 bases and 3 bases, with 18 bases remaining between them. There are 17 residues in the CDR3. CDR1 and CDR2 (germline): MNHEY, SMNVEV (reference sequence). The TCR comes from an adult in good health. Sequencing used peripheral blood, obtained on day 0 of AZD1222 vaccination. The rearrangement uses TRBV27 and TRBJ2-1; possibly TRBD2 for D (5 bases). CDR3 DNA sequence: TGTGCCAGCAGTTTGAGACTACCGGGCCTACGCTACAATGAGCAGTTCTTC. This translates into CASSLRLPGLRYNEQFF.